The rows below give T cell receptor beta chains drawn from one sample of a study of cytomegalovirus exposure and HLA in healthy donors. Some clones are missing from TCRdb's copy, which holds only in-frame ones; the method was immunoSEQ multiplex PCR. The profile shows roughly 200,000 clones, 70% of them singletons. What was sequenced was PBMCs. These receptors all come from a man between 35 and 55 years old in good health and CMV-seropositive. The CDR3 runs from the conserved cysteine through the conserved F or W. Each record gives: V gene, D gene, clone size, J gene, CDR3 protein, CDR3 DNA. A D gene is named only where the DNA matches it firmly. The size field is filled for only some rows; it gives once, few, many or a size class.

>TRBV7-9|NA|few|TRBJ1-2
CASSLIGLERGYTF
TGTGCCAGCAGCTTAATCGGACTGGAACGTGGCTACACCTTC
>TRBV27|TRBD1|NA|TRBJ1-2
CASKLATGGGGGYTF
TGTGCCAGCAAACTAGCGACAGGGGGTGGGGGTGGCTACACCTTC
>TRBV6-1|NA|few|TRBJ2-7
CASSRDFTAGEQYF
TGTGCCAGCAGCCGGGACTTCACCGCGGGCGAGCAGTACTTC
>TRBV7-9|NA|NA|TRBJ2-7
CASSAQGYEQYF
TGTGCCAGCAGCGCACAGGGCTACGAGCAGTACTTC
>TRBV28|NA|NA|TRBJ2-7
CASRDSRSSYEQYF
TGTGCCAGCCGCGACTCGAGGAGCTCCTACGAGCAGTACTTC
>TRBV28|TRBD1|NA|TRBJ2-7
CASSFRDRYEQYF
TGTGCCAGCAGTTTCCGGGACAGGTACGAGCAGTACTTC
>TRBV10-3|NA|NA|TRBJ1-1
CAISSQGMNTEAFF
TGTGCCATCAGTTCACAGGGTATGAACACTGAAGCTTTCTTT
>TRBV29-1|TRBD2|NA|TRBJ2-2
CSAASSWRGANTGELFF
TGCAGCGCCGCATCCTCGTGGCGGGGGGCGAACACCGGGGAGCTGTTTTTT
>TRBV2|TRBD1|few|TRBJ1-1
CASSGGRGTEAFF
TGTGCCAGCAGTGGAGGCAGGGGGACTGAAGCTTTCTTT
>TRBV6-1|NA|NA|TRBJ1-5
CASSEFHRANQPQHF
TGTGCCAGCAGTGAGTTTCACAGGGCAAATCAGCCCCAGCATTTT
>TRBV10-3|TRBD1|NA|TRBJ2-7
CAVTGTGGSYEQYF
TGTGCCGTGACGGGGACAGGGGGCTCCTACGAGCAGTACTTC
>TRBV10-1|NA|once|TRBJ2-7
CASSEYRGKTYEQYF
TGCGCCAGCAGTGAGTACCGGGGAAAGACCTACGAGCAGTACTTC
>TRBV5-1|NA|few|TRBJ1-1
CASSLDRASEAFF
TGCGCCAGCAGCTTGGACAGGGCCTCTGAAGCTTTCTTT
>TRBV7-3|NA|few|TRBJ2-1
CASSLSQISSYNEQFF
TGTGCCAGCAGCTTAAGTCAGATCAGCTCCTACAATGAGCAGTTCTTC
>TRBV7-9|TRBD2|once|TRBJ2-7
CSSSSGGSNEQYF
TGTTCCAGCAGCTCGGGGGGTTCAAACGAGCAGTACTTC
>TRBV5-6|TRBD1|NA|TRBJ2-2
CASSLPWDREYTGELFF
TGTGCCAGCAGCTTGCCATGGGACAGGGAGTACACCGGGGAGCTGTTTTTT
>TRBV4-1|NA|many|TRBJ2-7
CASSPLLWMSSYEQYF
TGCGCCAGCAGCCCACTATTATGGATGAGCTCCTACGAGCAGTACTTC
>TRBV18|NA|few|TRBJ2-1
CASSPPNEGLINNEQFF
TGTGCCAGCTCACCACCTAACGAGGGTCTTATTAACAATGAGCAGTTCTTC
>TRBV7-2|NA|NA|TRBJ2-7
CASSPSGFYEQYF
TGTGCCAGCAGCCCAAGCGGCTTCTACGAGCAGTACTTC
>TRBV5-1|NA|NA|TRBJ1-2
CASSLTGSSYGYTF
TGCGCCAGCAGCTTGACAGGGTCTTCCTATGGCTACACCTTC
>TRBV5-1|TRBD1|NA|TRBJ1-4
CASSLEGGGVNEKLFF
TGCGCCAGCAGCTTGGAAGGGGGCGGGGTAAATGAAAAACTGTTTTTT
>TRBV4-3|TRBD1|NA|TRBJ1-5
CASSQGTGHQPQHF
TGCGCCAGCAGCCAAGGGACAGGGCATCAGCCCCAGCATTTT
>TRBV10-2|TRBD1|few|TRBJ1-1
CASMATGLEAFF
TGCGCCAGTATGGCGACAGGGCTTGAAGCTTTCTTT
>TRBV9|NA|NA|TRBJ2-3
CASSVAHGRGSTDTQYF
TGTGCCAGCAGCGTAGCCCACGGAAGGGGCAGCACAGATACGCAGTATTTT
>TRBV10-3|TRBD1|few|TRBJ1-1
CAISDGTGQAFF
TGTGCCATCAGTGACGGGACAGGGCAAGCTTTCTTT
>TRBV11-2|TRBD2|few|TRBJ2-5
CASSSPGKSGGGETQYF
TGTGCCAGCAGCTCCCCGGGGAAAAGCGGGGGGGGAGAGACCCAGTACTTC
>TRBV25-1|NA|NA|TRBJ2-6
CASSDQRSGANVLTF
TGTGCCAGCAGTGATCAGAGGTCTGGGGCCAACGTCCTGACTTTC
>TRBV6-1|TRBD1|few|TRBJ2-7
CASSAGQPYEQYF
TGTGCCAGCAGTGCGGGACAGCCCTACGAGCAGTACTTC
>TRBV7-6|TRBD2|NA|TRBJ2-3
CASSLIVSGGGRDTQYF
TGTGCCAGCAGCTTAATAGTCAGCGGGGGGGGCAGAGATACGCAGTATTTT
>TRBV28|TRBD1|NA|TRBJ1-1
CASSPGTGGLGNTEAFF
TGTGCCAGCAGTCCCGGGACAGGGGGCCTCGGGAACACTGAAGCTTTCTTT